Listed below are T cell receptor beta chains from one sample, sequenced in a study of control samples from healthy donors and cancer patients. TCRdb keeps only in-frame clones here, not all; method: immunoSEQ multiplex PCR. The profile covers roughly 100,000 clones, with 80% to 95% appearing a single time and about 2.9% taken by the ten largest. Input material: blood. The receptor set was obtained from a human donor in good health. The donor label of this sample is uncertain. Both conserved end residues are part of each CDR3. D genes are given only for firm matches. Size values are once, few and many counts, or a class for expanded clones, and some rows have none.

CDR3 | DNA | J | size | D | V
CASSTLGGAGGEQFF | TGTGCCAGCAGCACTCTCGGGGGAGCCGGGGGTGAGCAGTTCTTC | TRBJ2-1 | NA | NA | TRBV9
CASSSWDGGNIQYF | TGTGCCAGTAGTAGTTGGGACGGAGGAAACATTCAGTACTTC | TRBJ2-4 | NA | NA | TRBV19
CASSEFGRGPGGNTIYF | TGTGCCAGCAGTGAATTTGGGCGGGGTCCGGGAGGAAACACCATATATTTT | TRBJ1-3 | NA | NA | TRBV6-1
CASSTQGWDYGYTF | TGTGCCAGCAGCACACAGGGGTGGGACTATGGCTACACCTTC | TRBJ1-2 | NA | TRBD1 | TRBV9
CASSLGLTGLTDTQYF | TGCGCCAGCAGCTTGGGACTGACGGGGCTCACAGATACGCAGTATTTT | TRBJ2-3 | NA | NA | TRBV5-1
CASSDIGQGNNEQFF | TGTGCCAGCAGTGATATTGGGCAGGGGAACAATGAGCAGTTCTTC | TRBJ2-1 | NA | NA | TRBV2
CASSPTGGMNTEAFF | TGTGCCAGCAGTCCGACAGGGGGCATGAACACTGAAGCTTTCTTT | TRBJ1-1 | NA | TRBD1 | TRBV6-5
CASSAQGENTEAFF | TGTGCCAGCAGTGCCCAGGGCGAGAACACTGAAGCTTTCTTT | TRBJ1-1 | NA | NA | TRBV6-4
CASSYSRKETQYF | TGTGCCAGCAGTTATTCCCGTAAAGAGACCCAGTACTTC | TRBJ2-5 | once | NA | TRBV6-5
CASIGWMDTEAFF | TGTGCCAGTATCGGCTGGATGGACACTGAAGCTTTCTTT | TRBJ1-1 | NA | NA | TRBV19
CASSPYPGPGNTIYF | TGTGCCAGCAGCCCCTACCCGGGCCCTGGAAACACCATATATTTT | TRBJ1-3 | NA | NA | TRBV3-1/TRBV3-2
CASSDAESGWAKNIQYF | TGTGCCAGCAGCGACGCGGAGAGCGGGTGGGCCAAAAACATTCAGTACTTC | TRBJ2-4 | NA | NA | TRBV7-9
CASSPGPTNYGYTF | TGTGCCAGCAGCCCAGGGCCCACTAACTATGGCTACACCTTC | TRBJ1-2 | once | NA | TRBV5-5
CASSLDRGGELFF | TGCGCCAGCAGCTTAGACAGGGGCGGGGAGCTGTTTTTT | TRBJ2-2 | NA | TRBD1 | TRBV5-1
CAWRGQNPTGELFF | TGTGCCTGGAGAGGCCAGAACCCAACCGGGGAGCTGTTTTTT | TRBJ2-2 | NA | NA | TRBV30
CASSRSYGGNQPQHF | TGTGCCAGCAGCAGATCCTACGGGGGCAATCAGCCCCAGCATTTT | TRBJ1-5 | few | NA | TRBV2
CASSPIGGRLSYGYTF | TGTGCCAGCAGCCCCATTGGGGGGCGGCTGTCCTATGGCTACACCTTC | TRBJ1-2 | NA | NA | TRBV11-2
CASSVEGTGGTEAFF | TGTGCCAGCAGCGTAGAAGGGACAGGGGGCACTGAAGCTTTCTTT | TRBJ1-1 | few | TRBD1 | TRBV9
CAWSEGNDYTF | TGTGCCTGGAGTGAAGGGAACGACTACACCTTC | TRBJ1-2 | NA | NA | TRBV30
CASGGQGNTEAFF | TGTGCCAGCGGGGGACAGGGGAACACTGAAGCTTTCTTT | TRBJ1-1 | NA | TRBD1 | TRBV2
CASRGSNQPQHF | TGTGCTAGCCGGGGGTCCAATCAGCCCCAGCATTTT | TRBJ1-5 | NA | NA | TRBV12-5
CASSPPQGRPGDSGNTIYF | TGTGCCAGCAGCCCCCCCCAAGGAAGACCGGGCGACTCTGGAAACACCATATATTTT | TRBJ1-3 | NA | NA | TRBV7-9
CASSTGQGNPLLF | TGTGCCAGCAGCACAGGACAGGGTAATCCCCTACTCTTC | TRBJ2-1 | NA | TRBD1 | TRBV11-2
CASSQDFEGLYNYGYTF | TGTGCCAGCAGCCAAGATTTCGAGGGACTCTATAACTATGGCTACACCTTC | TRBJ1-2 | NA | NA | TRBV3-1/TRBV3-2
CASSEGGAGANVLTF | TGTGCCAGCAGTGAAGGAGGGGCTGGGGCCAACGTCCTGACTTTC | TRBJ2-6 | NA | NA | TRBV25-1
CASSEAGGDTQYF | TGTGCCAGCAGTGAAGCAGGGGGGGATACGCAGTATTTT | TRBJ2-3 | NA | NA | TRBV2
CASSRLAGGQETQYF | TGTGCCAGCTCGCGACTAGCGGGGGGCCAAGAGACCCAGTACTTC | TRBJ2-5 | NA | TRBD2 | TRBV18
CAISADSNRNQPQHF | TGTGCCATCAGTGCCGACAGTAACCGGAATCAGCCCCAGCATTTT | TRBJ1-5 | NA | NA | TRBV10-3
CASSYSKARNTQYF | TGTGCCAGCAGTTACTCGAAGGCACGGAATACGCAGTATTTT | TRBJ2-3 | NA | NA | TRBV6-2/TRBV6-3
CASSDSLPGLVYTGELFF | TGTGCCAGCAGCGACTCCCTCCCGGGACTAGTCTACACCGGGGAGCTGTTTTTT | TRBJ2-2 | NA | TRBD2 | TRBV7-2
CASSLADSQGAPTGELFF | TGTGCCAGCAGCTTAGCCGATTCACAGGGGGCGCCCACCGGGGAGCTGTTTTTT | TRBJ2-2 | NA | TRBD1 | TRBV7-9